These 23 T cell receptor beta chains were sequenced from one sample in a study of OX40 agonist ivuxolimab in advanced cancers. Libraries were prepared by immunoSEQ multiplex PCR; TCRdb keeps only in-frame clonotypes and omits some of them. The table records more than 70,000 clones, about 90% of them present only once. The sample was CD4+ or CD8+ T cells sorted from blood, taken in a trial of the OX40 agonist ivuxolimab. The receptors come from an adult with an advanced solid tumor such as melanoma, head and neck, liver or kidney cancer.

This chain connects TRBV6-5 to TRBJ2-2; maybe TRBD2 (5 bases). Between the trimmed V and J ends, which lost 5 bases and 5 bases, there was a span of 12 bases. Per the germline V gene, CDR1 is MNHEY and CDR2 is SVGAGI. The CDR3 contains 14 residues. This chain's CDR3 is CASSPGLRTGELFF. Written as DNA, the CDR3 is TGTGCCAGCAGTCCCGGACTGCGTACCGGGGAGCTGTTTTTT.

The chain recombines TRBV28 with TRBJ1-1; 9 nucleotides align to TRBD1. V dropped 1 base and J dropped 0; count of bases not matched to a gene: 6. The CDR3 is 17 amino acids. CDR1 and CDR2 from the germline V gene are MDHEN and SYDVKM. CDR3 sequence reads: CASSLSPGQGLNTEAFF. CDR3 DNA sequence: TGTGCCAGCAGTTTATCTCCGGGACAGGGCTTGAACACTGAAGCTTTCTTT.

The chain has TRBV4-1 and TRBJ2-2; either TRBD1 or TRBD2 may supply D (6 bases each). The CDR3 is made up of 18 amino acids. V lost 5 bases and J lost 1, with 20 bases in between. The germline gives CDR1 MGHRA, CDR2 YSYEKL. DNA for the CDR3: TGCGCCAGCAGCGAACCCACGGGGGCGGGAAGGAACACCGGGGAGCTGTTTTTT. Its translation: CASSEPTGAGRNTGELFF.

V gene TRBV30 combines with J gene TRBJ2-7; 7 bases are a match to TRBD2. CDR1 is GTSNPN, CDR2 SVGIG, per germline (reference sequence). V shed 4 bases and J 5 bases; nucleotides not matched to a gene: 5. The CDR3 runs to 12 residues. CDR3 in DNA: TGTGCCTGGACGGCCAGCGGGGACGAGCAGTACTTC. Protein sequence: CAWTASGDEQYF.

V usage is TRBV5-6 and J usage is TRBJ2-5; perhaps TRBD2 as D (6 bases). CDR3 length equals 13 residues. V was cut by 2 bases and J by 7 bases, with 12 bases left in between. Germline assignment: CDR1 SGHDT and CDR2 YYEEEE. The CDR3 loop reads CASSFPGEGTQYF. The CDR3 DNA reads TGTGCCAGCAGCTTTCCGGGAGAGGGGACCCAGTACTTC.

The rearrangement uses TRBV7-2 and TRBJ2-7; D is uncertain. CDR3 length equals 14 residues. V lost 4 bases and J 0 bases, leaving 10 bases between the germline ends. Germline V lookup: CDR1 SGHTA, CDR2 FQGNSA. The CDR3 is CASSWARSSYEQYF. The DNA of the CDR3 is TGTGCCAGCAGCTGGGCGAGGAGCTCCTACGAGCAGTACTTC. The full variable domain, with the rest looked up from reference TRBV7-2 and TRBJ2-7, is GAGVSQSPSNKVTEKGKDVELRCDPISGHTALYWYRQSLGQGLEFLIYFQGNSAPDKSGLPSDRFSAERTGGSVSTLTIQRTQQEDSAVYLCASSWARSSYEQYFGPGTRLTVT.

The V call is TRBV28, the J call TRBJ1-1; D gene unclear. Per the germline V gene, CDR1 is MDHEN and CDR2 is SYDVKM. This CDR3 contains 15 residues. With 8 bases removed from V and 0 bases from J, the gap between germline ends came to 16 bases. The CDR3 DNA sequence: TGTGCCAGCCCGAACCCTGTCAGCATGAACACTGAAGCTTTCTTT. Translating gives CASPNPVSMNTEAFF.

The rearrangement links TRBV19 to TRBJ2-7; D unresolved. The CDR3 length is 13 residues. Trimming stripped 7 bases from V and 0 bases from J, with 10 bases between. From germline, CDR1 is LNHDA and CDR2 SQIVND (reference sequence). The DNA of the CDR3 is TGTGCCAGTACGGGCCCATCCTCCTACGAGCAGTACTTC. It translates to CASTGPSSYEQYF.

This chain links TRBV2 with TRBJ2-1, with D hard to call. This CDR3 contains 13 residues. Germline V gene lookup returns CDR1 SNHLY and CDR2 FYNNEI. V lost 6 bases to trimming and J lost 4 bases, with 10 bases between them. In DNA, the CDR3 is TGTGCCAGCAGCCCACAAATGTACAATGAGCAGTTCTTC. Its protein product is CASSPQMYNEQFF.

The V and J genes are TRBV28 and TRBJ2-3; tentative D call: TRBD2 (6 bases). Trimming cost V 7 bases and J 2 bases, with 13 bases left between them. The CDR3 contains 14 residues. Germline V gives CDR1 MDHEN, CDR2 SYDVKM. The CDR3 loop is CASTTGVFTDTQYF. CDR3 nucleotide sequence: TGTGCCAGCACTACGGGAGTTTTCACAGATACGCAGTATTTT.

This chain joins TRBV5-1 and TRBJ2-3; 7 nucleotides align to TRBD1. Germline trimming cut 3 bases from V and 2 bases from J; bases unmatched to any gene: 9. The CDR3 sequence is 16 residues long. Germline V gives CDR1 SGHRS, CDR2 YFSETQ. DNA for the CDR3: TGCGCCAGCAGCTCGGGGCTACAGGGGACCACAGATACGCAGTATTTT. This encodes CASSSGLQGTTDTQYF.

The chain has TRBV5-1 and TRBJ2-2, with D perhaps TRBD2 (5 bases). The length of the CDR3 is 14 residues. Trimming cost V 5 bases and J 4 bases, with 12 bases left between them. Germline V gene lookup returns CDR1 SGHRS and CDR2 YFSETQ. The DNA for the CDR3 is TGCGCCAGCAGGCGTGACGGAGGCACCGGGGAGCTGTTTTTT. This translates into CASRRDGGTGELFF. The full variable domain, completed using reference TRBV5-1 and TRBJ2-2, is KAGVTQTPRYLIKTRGQQVTLSCSPISGHRSVSWYQQTPGQGLQFLFEYFSETQRNKGNFPGRFSGRQFSNSRSEMNVSTLELGDSALYLCASRRDGGTGELFFGEGSRLTVL.

CDR3 sequence reads: CASSPSSGGSGTDTQYF. The CDR3 bases are TGTGCCAGCAGCCCCTCCTCAGGCGGGAGTGGGACAGATACGCAGTATTTT. The chain combines TRBV7-2 with TRBJ2-3, with TRBD2 matching over 7 bases. This CDR3 region has 17 residues. V was pared by 5 bases and J by 3 bases, with 14 bases of the junction left unmatched. CDR1 and CDR2 from the germline V gene are SGHTA and FQGNSA.

The chain carries TRBV25-1 and TRBJ1-3; perhaps TRBD1 as D (6 bases). Germline CDR1 and CDR2: MGHDK and SYGVNS. CDR3 length: 13 residues. The V end lost 8 bases, the J end lost 4 bases, and 12 bases lay between the germline ends. The CDR3: CASLPGQGNTIYF. In nucleotides, the CDR3 is TGTGCCAGCCTACCGGGACAAGGAAACACCATATATTTT.

The sample holds one count of this clone. The chain employs TRBV2 and TRBJ2-1; D ambiguous. Germline values: CDR1 SNHLY, CDR2 FYNNEI. V lost 7 bases, J lost 6 bases, and 10 bases lay in between. The CDR3 sequence is 12 residues long. The DNA for the CDR3 is TGTGCCAGCAAAAGGCAGTCCAATGAGCAGTTCTTC. Protein product: CASKRQSNEQFF.

CDR3: CASSIKTTYGYTF. Written as DNA, the CDR3 is TGTGCCAGTAGTATAAAAACAACCTATGGCTACACCTTC. The chain combines TRBV19 with TRBJ1-2; D is unclear. V lost 2 bases and J lost 4, with 8 bases in between. This CDR3 has 13 amino acids. Germline values: CDR1 LNHDA, CDR2 SQIVND (reference sequence).

The chain has TRBV13 and TRBJ2-7; no clear D gene. Germline V lookup: CDR1 PRHDT, CDR2 FYEKMQ (reference sequence). This CDR3 contains 15 residues. V gave up 0 bases and J gave up 0 bases, with 9 bases separating them. The CDR3 sequence: CASSLGVVSSYEQYF. CDR3 coding DNA: TGTGCCAGCAGCTTAGGTGTAGTAAGCTCCTACGAGCAGTACTTC.

The V call is TRBV28, the J call TRBJ2-1; 7 bases are shared with TRBD2. The CDR3 spans 13 residues. The trim removed 5 bases at V and 6 bases at J, leaving 4 bases unmatched. Per germline, CDR1 MDHEN and CDR2 SYDVKM. The CDR3 nucleotides are TGTGCCAGCAGTCATGGGACTACCAATGAGCAGTTCTTC. Protein: CASSHGTTNEQFF.

The V gene is TRBV10-1, the J gene TRBJ2-1; TRBD2 agrees at 13 bases. The V gene's germline CDR1 is WNHNN and CDR2 SYGVQD (reference sequence). Trimming at V came to 3 bases and at J to 4 bases, leaving 6 bases not matched to a gene. The CDR3 loop spans 17 amino acids. The CDR3 nucleotides are TGCGCCAGCAGTGAAACCCGACTAGCGGGGGGATACAATGAGCAGTTCTTC. Protein product: CASSETRLAGGYNEQFF.

The CDR3 DNA reads TGTGCCAGCAGTCAAAATAGCGGGAGGAGGTACGAGCAGTACTTC. This translates into CASSQNSGRRYEQYF. The rearrangement joins TRBV2 to TRBJ2-7; 10 positions match TRBD2. Germline V gene data show CDR1 as SNHLY and CDR2 as FYNNEI. J gave up 4 bases and V 5 bases, and 8 bases lay outside the gene matches. CDR3 length: 15 residues.

The CDR3 sequence is CASGMGEGVDTQYF. The CDR3 bases are TGTGCCAGCGGGATGGGCGAGGGGGTGGATACGCAGTATTTT. This chain connects TRBV2 to TRBJ2-3; tentative D call: TRBD1 (6 bases). CDR1 and CDR2 (germline): SNHLY, FYNNEI. V shed 8 bases and J shed 6 bases, with 18 bases lying between them. The CDR3 totals 14 residues.

V is TRBV5-1 and J is TRBJ2-3; 8 nucleotides match TRBD2. The junction had 8 bases not matched to a gene; V was cut back by 1 base and J by 4 bases. Germline CDR1 is SGHRS and CDR2 is YFSETQ. The length of the CDR3 is 16 residues. CDR3 in amino acids: CASSLTPQRGSDTQYF. As DNA, the CDR3 is TGCGCCAGCAGCTTGACGCCTCAGCGGGGGTCAGATACGCAGTATTTT.

V and J are TRBV7-2 and TRBJ1-5, with D possibly TRBD1 on 6 matching bases. The CDR3 runs 14 residues. Trimming pared 5 bases from V and 2 bases from J, leaving 10 bases between. Germline values: CDR1 SGHTA, CDR2 FQGNSA. DNA of the CDR3: TGTGCCAGCAGCCCAAGGACAGGCAATCAGCCCCAGCATTTT. Translation gives CASSPRTGNQPQHF.